This TCR beta chain comes out of a study of cytomegalovirus exposure and HLA in healthy donors listed by TCRdb under 2017. In terms of the full investigation: According to a later analysis, the 100 to 150 validation repertoires were produced on the same platform as the approximately 690 repertoires of the first cohort. The study aimed to test whether cataloging public T cell receptors could reveal signatures of past pathogen exposure. A separate validation cohort of 100 to 150 different subjects was used in addition to the approximately 640-subject first cohort. High-throughput TCR immunosequencing, statistical association of individual TCRs with disease status, and machine learning were combined to predict cytomegalovirus infection status.

The donors belonged to the validation cohort of about 130 subjects, which was separate from the 666-subject first cohort. Library construction relied on the immunoSEQ multiplex PCR assay. Regarding the original processing steps: A statistical classification framework was built for diagnosing cytomegalovirus status from the catalog of TCR beta chain sequences. The clones in this table, taken by TCRdb from immuneACCESS, are in-frame only. Not every clone is retained; where verified, under half of the shortfall comes from an unresolved V gene, and the cause of the rest is unknown. Clone size and the V and J calls come from that table; the DNA yielded D and trimming. The sample table contains some 320,000 clones; only one count was recorded for about nine tenths of them. Clones ranked in the top ten supply about 1.2% of the sample. Regarding this clone: There is no known antigen for this receptor. No per-base quality is available; no much larger clone lies one base away.

Based on the germline V gene, the CDR1 and CDR2 sequences are SGDLS and YYNGEE. Relative to germline, V is 0 bases shorter and J is 7 bases shorter, with 6 bases between their ends. Inclusive of the bounding cysteine and phenylalanine, the CDR3 is 12 residues long. This entry keeps only the CDR3 DNA: 36 bases, framed from base 1. Study-wide conclusions, independent of this receptor: A total of fewer than 200 TCR beta chains were listed by the study as associated with cytomegalovirus. In vitro tests confirmed that a few of the cytomegalovirus-associated TCR beta chains recognize cytomegalovirus antigens. Most TCR sequences were seen in very few donors, while some public TCRs were found in many individuals. All 110 or so repertoires were used to score co-occurrence in the validation cohort in a later analysis, because that analysis had no HLA typing for the cohort. The classifier was reported to diagnose cytomegalovirus status with high specificity and sensitivity in both the original and validation cohorts. In a later analysis, TCRs clustered in the first cohort were found to also tend to co-occur in the 100 to 150 validation repertoires, with approximately 94% of cluster scores above 0. It was suggested by the authors that the approach could potentially be generalized to other disease states and immunological phenotypes.

The chain is encoded by TRBV9 joined to TRBJ2-3; a tentative D match to TRBD1 spans 5 bases. This receptor was identified in a woman younger than 45 in good health and CMV-seropositive. Sequenced material: PBMCs. CDR3 reads: CASSVEDNTQYF. The bases are TGTGCCAGCAGCGTAGAGGACAATACGCAGTATTTT.